This T cell receptor beta chain came from a study of shared T cell receptors in the human thymus. The CDR3 is 13 amino acids. Trimming removed 4 bases at V and 6 bases at J, with 14 bases between. CDR1 and CDR2 from the germline V gene are SGHRS and YFSETQ. The protocol was immunoSEQ multiplex PCR, while the TCRdb copy is restricted to in-frame clones and leaves out a portion. The sample contains hundreds of thousands of clones, 80% to 90% of which appear only once. The same data also contributed to another study, on human thymus T cells. That work contributes: The people who donated were healthy Finnish babies having corrective surgery for congenital heart defects. In thymic and blood repertoires alike, V and J usage looked biased. Related research has reported that thymic repertoires overlap highly among unrelated individuals.

The chain has TRBV5-1 and TRBJ2-7; D may be TRBD2 (5 bases). Source material: thymocytes. This sequence originates from a boy younger than two with a congenital heart defect. DNA for the CDR3: TGCGCCAGCAGCCTCCTAGTCGGAGGCGAGCAGTACTTC. It codes for CASSLLVGGEQYF.